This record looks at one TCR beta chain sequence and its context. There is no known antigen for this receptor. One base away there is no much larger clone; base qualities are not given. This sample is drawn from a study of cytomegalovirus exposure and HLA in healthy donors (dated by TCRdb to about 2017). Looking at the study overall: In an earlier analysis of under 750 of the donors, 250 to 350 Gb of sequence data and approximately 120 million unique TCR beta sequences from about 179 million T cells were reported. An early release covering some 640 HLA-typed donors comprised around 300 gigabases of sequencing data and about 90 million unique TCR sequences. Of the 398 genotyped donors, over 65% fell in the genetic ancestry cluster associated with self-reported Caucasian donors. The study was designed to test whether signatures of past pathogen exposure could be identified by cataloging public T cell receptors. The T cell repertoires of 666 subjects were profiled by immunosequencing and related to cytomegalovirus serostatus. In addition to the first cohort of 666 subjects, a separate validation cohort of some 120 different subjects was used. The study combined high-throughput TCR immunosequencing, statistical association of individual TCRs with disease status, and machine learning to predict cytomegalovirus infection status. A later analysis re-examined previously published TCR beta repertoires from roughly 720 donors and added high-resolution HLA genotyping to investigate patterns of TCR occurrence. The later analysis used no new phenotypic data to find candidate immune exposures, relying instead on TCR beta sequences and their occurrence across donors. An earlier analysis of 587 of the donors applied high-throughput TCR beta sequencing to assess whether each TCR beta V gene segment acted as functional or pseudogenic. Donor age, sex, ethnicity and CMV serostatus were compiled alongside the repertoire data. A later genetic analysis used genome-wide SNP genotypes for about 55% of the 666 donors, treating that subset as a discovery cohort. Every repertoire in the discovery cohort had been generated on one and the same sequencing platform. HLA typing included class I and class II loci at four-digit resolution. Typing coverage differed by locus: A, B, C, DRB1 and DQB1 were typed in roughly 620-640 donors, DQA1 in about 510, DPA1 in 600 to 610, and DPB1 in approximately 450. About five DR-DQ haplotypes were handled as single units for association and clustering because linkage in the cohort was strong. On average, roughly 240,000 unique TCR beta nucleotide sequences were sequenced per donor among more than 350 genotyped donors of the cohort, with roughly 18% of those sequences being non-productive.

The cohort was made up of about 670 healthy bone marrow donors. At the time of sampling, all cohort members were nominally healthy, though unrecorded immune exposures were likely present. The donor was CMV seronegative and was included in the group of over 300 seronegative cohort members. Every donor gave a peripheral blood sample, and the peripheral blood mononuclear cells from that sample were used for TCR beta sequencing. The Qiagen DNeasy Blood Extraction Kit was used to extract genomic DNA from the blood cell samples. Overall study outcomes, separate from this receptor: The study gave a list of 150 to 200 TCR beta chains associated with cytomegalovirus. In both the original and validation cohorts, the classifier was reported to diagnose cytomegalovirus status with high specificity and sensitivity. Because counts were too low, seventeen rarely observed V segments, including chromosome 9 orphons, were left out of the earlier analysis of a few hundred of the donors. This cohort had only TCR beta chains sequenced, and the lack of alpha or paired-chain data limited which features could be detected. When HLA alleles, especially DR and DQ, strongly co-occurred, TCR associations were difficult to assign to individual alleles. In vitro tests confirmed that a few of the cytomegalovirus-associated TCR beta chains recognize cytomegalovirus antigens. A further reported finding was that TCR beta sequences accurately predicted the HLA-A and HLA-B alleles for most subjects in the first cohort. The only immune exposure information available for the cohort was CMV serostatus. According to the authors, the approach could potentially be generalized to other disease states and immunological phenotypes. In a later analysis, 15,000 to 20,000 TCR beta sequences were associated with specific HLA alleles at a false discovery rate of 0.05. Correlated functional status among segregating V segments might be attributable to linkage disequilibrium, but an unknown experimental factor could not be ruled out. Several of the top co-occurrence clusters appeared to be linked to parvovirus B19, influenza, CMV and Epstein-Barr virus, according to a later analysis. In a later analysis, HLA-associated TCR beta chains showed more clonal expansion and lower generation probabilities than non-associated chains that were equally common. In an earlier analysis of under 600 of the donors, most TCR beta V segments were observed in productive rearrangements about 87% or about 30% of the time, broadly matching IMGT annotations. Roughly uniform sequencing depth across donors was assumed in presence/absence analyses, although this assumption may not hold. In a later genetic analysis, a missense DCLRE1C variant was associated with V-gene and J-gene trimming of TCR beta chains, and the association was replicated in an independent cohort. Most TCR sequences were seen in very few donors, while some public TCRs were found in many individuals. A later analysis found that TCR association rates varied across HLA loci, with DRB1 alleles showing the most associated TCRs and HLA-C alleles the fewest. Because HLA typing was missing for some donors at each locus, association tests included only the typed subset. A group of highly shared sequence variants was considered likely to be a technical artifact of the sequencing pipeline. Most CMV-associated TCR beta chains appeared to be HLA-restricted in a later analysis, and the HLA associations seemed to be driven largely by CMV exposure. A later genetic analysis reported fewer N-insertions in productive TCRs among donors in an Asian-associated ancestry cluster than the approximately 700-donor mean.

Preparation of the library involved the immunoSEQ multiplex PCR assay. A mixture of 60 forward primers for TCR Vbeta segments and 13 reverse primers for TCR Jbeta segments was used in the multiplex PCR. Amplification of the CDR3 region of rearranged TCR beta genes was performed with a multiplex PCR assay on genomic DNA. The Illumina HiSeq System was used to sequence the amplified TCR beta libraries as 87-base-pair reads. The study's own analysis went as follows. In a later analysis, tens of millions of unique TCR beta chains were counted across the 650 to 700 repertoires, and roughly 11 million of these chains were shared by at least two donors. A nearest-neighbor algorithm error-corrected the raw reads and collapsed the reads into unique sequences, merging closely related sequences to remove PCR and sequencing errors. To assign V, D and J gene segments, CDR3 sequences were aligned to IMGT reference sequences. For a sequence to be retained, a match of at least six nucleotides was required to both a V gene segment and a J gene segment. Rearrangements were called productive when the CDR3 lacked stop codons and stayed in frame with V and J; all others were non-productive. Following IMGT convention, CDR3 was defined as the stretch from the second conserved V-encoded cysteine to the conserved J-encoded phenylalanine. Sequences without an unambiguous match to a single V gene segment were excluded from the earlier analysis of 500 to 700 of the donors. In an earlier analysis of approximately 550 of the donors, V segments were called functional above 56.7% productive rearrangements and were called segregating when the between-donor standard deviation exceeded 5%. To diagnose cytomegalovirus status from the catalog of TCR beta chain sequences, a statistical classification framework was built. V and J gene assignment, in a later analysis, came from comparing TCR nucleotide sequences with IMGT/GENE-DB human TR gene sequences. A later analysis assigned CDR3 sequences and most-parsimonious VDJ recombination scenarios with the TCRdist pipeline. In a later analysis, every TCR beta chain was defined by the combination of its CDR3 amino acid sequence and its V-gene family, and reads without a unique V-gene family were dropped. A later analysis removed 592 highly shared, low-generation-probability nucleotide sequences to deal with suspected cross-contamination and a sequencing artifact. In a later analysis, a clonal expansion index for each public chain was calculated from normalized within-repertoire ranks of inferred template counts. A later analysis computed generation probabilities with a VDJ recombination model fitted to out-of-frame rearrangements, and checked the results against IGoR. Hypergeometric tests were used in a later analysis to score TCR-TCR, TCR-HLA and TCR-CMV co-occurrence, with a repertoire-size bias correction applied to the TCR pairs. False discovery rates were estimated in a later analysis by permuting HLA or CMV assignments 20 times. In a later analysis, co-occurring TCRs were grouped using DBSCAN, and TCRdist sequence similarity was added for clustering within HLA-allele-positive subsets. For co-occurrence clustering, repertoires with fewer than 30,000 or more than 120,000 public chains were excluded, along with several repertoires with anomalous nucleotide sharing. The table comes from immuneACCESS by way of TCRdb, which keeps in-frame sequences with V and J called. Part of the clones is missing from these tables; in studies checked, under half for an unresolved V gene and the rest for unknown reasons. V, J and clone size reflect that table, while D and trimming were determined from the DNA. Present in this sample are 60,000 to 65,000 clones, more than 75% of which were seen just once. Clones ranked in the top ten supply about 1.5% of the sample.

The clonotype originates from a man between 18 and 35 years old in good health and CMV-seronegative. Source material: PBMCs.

The CDR3 is CASSVGTGREKLFF. The bases read TGTGCCAGCAGCGTCGGGACAGGGCGTGAAAAACTGTTTTTT. The chain is assembled from TRBV9 and TRBJ1-4; 9 central nucleotides agree with TRBD1. CDR3 length: 14 amino acids, cysteine to phenylalanine. Only the CDR3 DNA stays, 42 bases, in frame from base 1. CDR1 and CDR2 are drawn from the germline V gene: SGDLS, YYNGEE. V has 2 bases trimmed and J has 7 bases trimmed; junction bases matching no gene number 3.